This TCR beta chain came from a study of response to subunit inactivated influenza vaccine. Study findings and constraints: The authors suggested that every seasonal influenza vaccination recruits few new T cells.

TCRdb recomputed calls from the RT-PCR reads with MiXCR, one row per CDR3 protein. This sample has roughly 780,000 distinct CDR3 sequences, with around 20% found just once. V lost 0 bases to trimming and J lost 1 base, with 4 bases between them. Germline CDR1 is SGHRS and CDR2 is YFSETQ. This CDR3 spans 14 amino acids. On this clonotype itself: The antigen is not known.

The receptor comes from a man over 45 who received an inactivated influenza vaccine. The chain recombines TRBV5-1 with TRBJ2-2; D unresolved. The sequenced sample was PBMCs from blood, obtained 5 days after vaccination. The chain's CDR3 is CASSLDQNTGELFF. The DNA for the CDR3 is TGCGCCAGCAGCTTGGACCAGAACACCGGGGAGCTGTTTTTT.